Listed below are T cell receptor beta chains from one sample, sequenced in a study of blood T cell repertoires in COVID-19. Profiled with immunoSEQ multiplex PCR; TCRdb holds only in-frame clones, not every one. Here the sample spans a few hundred thousand clones, just under 90% being singletons. Specimen: PBMCs or T cells enriched from blood (not recorded which). These receptors were collected from a woman aged 25 to 39 who had recovered from COVID-19. CDR3s include the opening cysteine and the closing phenylalanine or tryptophan. D genes are given only for firm matches. Size is stated for part of the rows, as once, few or many counts, or as a class when the clone is expanded.

>TRBD2|.|TRBJ2-7|TRBV7-9
CASSLLRGATYEQYF
TGTGCCAGCAGCTTACTGCGGGGGGCAACCTACGAGCAGTACTTC
>TRBD1|once|TRBJ1-2|TRBV19
CASRSRDRNYGYTF
TGTGCCAGTAGGTCCCGGGACAGAAACTATGGCTACACCTTC
>TRBD2|.|TRBJ2-7|TRBV18
CASSGTSGSHPRSYEQYF
TGTGCCAGCTCAGGGACTAGCGGGAGCCACCCCCGATCCTACGAGCAGTACTTC
>.|.|TRBJ1-1|TRBV6-1
CASSESRGTEAFF
TGTGCCAGCAGTGAATCAAGGGGAACTGAAGCTTTCTTT
>.|.|TRBJ1-1|TRBV7-9
CASSLPGSGAFF
TGTGCCAGCAGCTTACCCGGATCCGGGGCTTTCTTT
>TRBD2|.|TRBJ2-2|TRBV24-1
CATSDPGLAENTGELFF
TGTGCCACCAGTGACCCGGGACTAGCGGAAAACACCGGGGAGCTGTTTTTT
>.|.|TRBJ2-7|TRBV16
CASSQSYYEQYF
TGTGCCAGCAGCCAATCATACTACGAGCAGTACTTC
>.|.|TRBJ1-1|TRBV10-1
CASSEGLNTEAFF
TGCGCCAGCAGTGAGGGGCTGAACACTGAAGCTTTCTTT
>.|few|TRBJ1-1|TRBV25-1
CASSESAGVNTEAFF
TGTGCCAGCAGTGAATCGGCAGGGGTGAACACTGAAGCTTTCTTT
>TRBD1|.|TRBJ1-1|TRBV5-1
CASRYGQGNTEAFF
TGCGCCAGCAGATATGGACAGGGCAACACTGAAGCTTTCTTT
>TRBD2|.|TRBJ2-3|TRBV9
CASSVAWSAGLQDTQYF
TGTGCCAGCAGCGTAGCTTGGTCAGCGGGACTGCAAGATACGCAGTATTTT
>.|.|TRBJ1-3|TRBV7-6
CASSLAPSDTIYF
TGTGCCAGCAGCTTAGCTCCTTCAGACACCATATATTTT
>.|.|TRBJ2-1|TRBV28
CAGSGTNEQFF
TGTGCCGGCTCGGGGACAAATGAGCAGTTCTTC
>TRBD1|.|TRBJ1-4|TRBV14
CASSQGQGATNEKLFF
TGTGCCAGCAGCCAAGGACAGGGGGCAACTAATGAAAAACTGTTTTTT
>.|.|TRBJ1-6|TRBV4-1
CASSQAQLNSPLHF
TGCGCCAGCAGCCAAGCACAGCTAAATTCACCCCTCCACTTT
>.|few|TRBJ2-1|TRBV3-1/TRBV3-2
CASSQELHSNEQFF
TGTGCCAGCAGCCAAGAACTTCATTCCAATGAGCAGTTCTTC
>.|.|TRBJ1-2|TRBV10-3
CAITGTTNYGYTF
TGTGCCATCACTGGGACAACTAACTATGGCTACACCTTC
>TRBD1|.|TRBJ1-2|TRBV19
CASSIFRDSYGYTF
TGTGCCAGTAGTATCTTCCGGGACAGCTATGGCTACACCTTC
>.|.|TRBJ1-4|TRBV19
CASSGGGPTNEKLFF
TGTGCCAGTAGCGGGGGGGGACCAACTAATGAAAAACTGTTTTTT
>.|.|TRBJ2-5|TRBV19
CASSIGPTETQYF
TGTGCCAGTAGTATTGGTCCTACGGAGACCCAGTACTTC
>TRBD2|.|TRBJ2-1|TRBV2
CASRVELAAYNEQFF
TGTGCCAGCCGGGTGGAACTAGCGGCCTACAATGAGCAGTTCTTC
>.|few|TRBJ2-5|TRBV25-1
CASSDIETQYF
TGTGCCAGCAGTGATATTGAGACCCAGTACTTC
>TRBD2|.|TRBJ2-5|TRBV9
CASSLGVTGGTQYF
TGTGCCAGCAGCCTAGGGGTGACGGGAGGGACCCAGTACTTC
>TRBD2|.|TRBJ2-7|TRBV10-3
CAILAGLEQYF
TGTGCCATACTAGCGGGACTTGAGCAGTACTTC
>.|.|TRBJ1-5|TRBV19
CASSTLRTVTRYSNQPQHF
TGTGCCAGTAGTACGCTCCGGACAGTAACCAGATATAGCAATCAGCCCCAGCATTTT
>TRBD1|.|TRBJ1-2|TRBV6-6
CASRLDRVVDGYTF
TGTGCCAGCAGACTGGACAGGGTCGTCGATGGCTACACCTTC
>.|.|TRBJ1-1|TRBV19
CASRWGQINTEAFF
TGTGCCAGTAGATGGGGACAAATAAACACTGAAGCTTTCTTT
>.|.|TRBJ1-2|TRBV6-1
CASSEGGFGYTF
TGTGCCAGCAGTGAAGGAGGCTTTGGCTACACCTTC
>.|.|TRBJ1-2|TRBV7-6
CASSLAHGLQSYTF
TGTGCCAGCAGCTTAGCGCACGGACTCCAAAGCTACACCTTC
>.|.|TRBJ2-7|TRBV28
CASTTGLPYEQYF
TGTGCCAGCACCACGGGACTGCCCTACGAGCAGTACTTC
>TRBD2|.|TRBJ2-1|TRBV19
CASSSGLAGNEQFF
TGTGCCAGTAGTTCGGGACTAGCGGGGAATGAGCAGTTCTTC
>TRBD2|.|TRBJ2-1|TRBV25-1
CASSEFATSGRREQFF
TGTGCCAGCAGTGAATTTGCGACTAGCGGGAGGAGGGAGCAGTTCTTC
>.|.|TRBJ1-3|TRBV7-9
CASTDSIRNSGNTIYF
TGTGCCAGTACCGACTCTATAAGAAACTCTGGAAACACCATATATTTT
>.|.|TRBJ2-6|TRBV7-9
CASSNDRPRSGANVLTF
TGTGCCAGCAGTAACGACAGGCCTAGGTCTGGGGCCAACGTCCTGACTTTC
>TRBD1|.|TRBJ1-1|TRBV9
CASSTRGLTEAFF
TGTGCCAGCAGCACCAGGGGGCTTACTGAAGCTTTCTTT
>.|.|TRBJ1-2|TRBV2
CASSERDRRLYGYTF
TGTGCCAGCAGTGAACGAGACAGGCGGTTGTATGGCTACACCTTC
>TRBD1|.|TRBJ1-5|TRBV6-5
CASSRQGPNQPQHF
TGTGCCAGCAGTCGACAGGGCCCTAATCAGCCCCAGCATTTT
>.|.|TRBJ1-3|TRBV19
CASTPYRDTTWGSGNTIYF
TGTGCCAGTACCCCATACCGGGACACCACATGGGGCTCTGGAAACACCATATATTTT
>.|.|TRBJ1-2|TRBV29-1
CSVGGAYGYTF
TGCAGCGTTGGAGGCGCCTATGGCTACACCTTC
>.|.|TRBJ2-1|TRBV5-1
CASSLRWGQGRDKSYEQFF
TGCGCCAGCAGCTTGAGGTGGGGGCAGGGACGGGACAAAAGCTATGAGCAGTTCTTC
>.|.|TRBJ2-3|TRBV29-1
CSVETRTLRTDTQYF
TGCAGCGTTGAAACTAGAACTTTACGCACAGATACGCAGTATTTT
>.|.|TRBJ2-5|TRBV25-1
CASSSHVGAGETQYF
TGTGCCAGCAGTTCACATGTGGGGGCTGGGGAGACCCAGTACTTC
>TRBD1|once|TRBJ1-6|TRBV5-5
CASSSAGQYNSPLHF
TGTGCCAGCAGCTCCGCGGGACAGTACAATTCACCCCTCCACTTT
>TRBD1|.|TRBJ2-3|TRBV28
CASSSVDRGFGDTQYF
TGTGCCAGCAGCTCGGTGGACAGGGGGTTCGGCGATACGCAGTATTTT
>.|.|TRBJ1-1|TRBV9
CASSVGVMGGNTEAFF
TGTGCCAGCAGCGTGGGAGTGATGGGGGGGAACACTGAAGCTTTCTTT
>TRBD2|.|TRBJ2-1|TRBV11-2
CASSFLAGGGDEQFF
TGTGCCAGCAGCTTCCTAGCGGGAGGGGGGGATGAGCAGTTCTTC
>.|.|TRBJ2-2|TRBV12-5
CASGLVRGGELFF
TGTGCTAGTGGTTTGGTACGCGGCGGGGAGCTGTTTTTT
>TRBD1|.|TRBJ2-1|TRBV10-1
CASSAGTGDYNEQFF
TGCGCCAGCAGCGCCGGGACAGGGGACTACAATGAGCAGTTCTTC
>.|.|TRBJ1-5|TRBV2
CASSLRERMGQPQHF
TGTGCCAGCAGTTTGCGGGAAAGGATGGGCCAGCCCCAGCATTTT
>TRBD2|.|TRBJ2-2|TRBV7-6
CASSLMTAGGPSGELFF
TGTGCCAGCAGCTTAATGACGGCGGGGGGGCCTTCCGGGGAGCTGTTTTTT